The 31 T cell receptor beta chains reported below all come from one sample, sequenced in a study of T cells in Graves' hyperthyroidism and ophthalmopathy. Amplification targeted TCR beta CDR3 regions from RNA transcripts. Primed by the HTBI set, a first-round RT-PCR was run on the TCR CDR3. TCRdb re-analysed the multiplex PCR reads in MiXCR, keeping a single row per CDR3 protein. This table has about 640,000 distinct CDR3 sequences, around 20% appearing once. The sequencing input was blood. All receptors come from a man aged 30 to 45 with Graves' ophthalmopathy.

The chain links TRBV10-2 to TRBJ1-1, with 9 positions matching TRBD1. Trimming took 3 bases from V and 1 from J; bases not matched to a gene: 9. Germline loops: CDR1 WSHSY, CDR2 SAAADI. The CDR3 is 17 amino acids. The CDR3 DNA is TGCGCCAGCAGTGATCGTACAGGGGGCTGGGGGAACACTGAAGCTTTCTTT. Translated: CASSDRTGGWGNTEAFF.

This clonotype was counted only a few times. The gene calls are TRBV18 and TRBJ1-3; no clear D. The CDR3 is made up of 13 amino acids. Deletions cut 3 bases from V and 1 base from J, with 4 bases between. Germline CDR1 reads KGHSH; CDR2 reads LQKENI. CDR3 DNA sequence: TGTGCCAGCTCACCCAGATCTGGAAACACCATATATTTT. Protein sequence: CASSPRSGNTIYF. Looking up the rest from reference TRBV18 and TRBJ1-3 gives the full variable domain: NAGVMQNPRHLVRRRGQEARLRCSPMKGHSHVYWYRQLPEEGLKFMVYLQKENIIDESGMPKERFSAEFPKEGPSILRIQQVVRGDSAAYFCASSPRSGNTIYFGEGSWLTVV.

This clonotype was detected ten times or more. The chain carries TRBV7-8 and TRBJ2-7; the D call may be TRBD1 or TRBD2 (5 bases each). With 4 bases removed from V and 2 bases from J, the gap between germline ends came to 18 bases. The CDR3 covers 16 residues. Germline CDR1 and CDR2: SGHVS and FQNEAQ. The CDR3 reads CASSSASWLGAYEQYF. DNA for the CDR3: TGTGCCAGCAGCTCCGCTAGCTGGTTAGGGGCCTACGAGCAGTACTTC.

This clonotype was counted a few times. The genes are TRBV20-1 and TRBJ2-7; 10 nucleotides agree with TRBD2. The CDR3 consists of 15 residues. V gave up 5 bases and J gave up 0 bases; unmatched junction bases: 7. CDR1 DFQATT and CDR2 SNEGSKA come from the germline V gene (reference sequence). The CDR3 reads CSASPSGRGSYEQYF. The CDR3 DNA follows: TGCAGTGCTTCCCCTAGCGGGAGAGGCTCCTACGAGCAGTACTTC.

Only a few counts were recorded for this clonotype. CDR3 in amino acids: CASRIRESSYEQYF. The CDR3 DNA reads TGTGCCAGCAGGATACGGGAAAGCTCCTACGAGCAGTACTTC. This sequence joins TRBV2 and TRBJ2-7; maybe TRBD2 (5 bases). The CDR3 sequence is 14 residues long. Trimming took off 6 bases at V and 0 bases at J, with 12 bases between the two ends. The germline gives CDR1 SNHLY, CDR2 FYNNEI.

This clonotype came up a few times. One end of the junction varies from germline; a read error may be responsible. DNA of the CDR3: TGTGCCAGCACCCTCTTACAGGGAGGCACAGGTACGCAGTATTTT. Protein product: CASTLLQGGTGTQYF. The chain carries TRBV12-3 or TRBV12-4 and TRBJ2-3; either TRBD1 or TRBD2 may supply D (6 bases each). The CDR3 spans 15 residues.

This clonotype has more than one count but fewer than ten. The chain uses TRBV29-1 and TRBJ2-3; maybe TRBD2 (5 bases). This CDR3 region has 15 residues. Per the germline V gene, CDR1 is SQVTM and CDR2 is ANQGSEA. Deletions cut 7 bases from V and 0 bases from J, with 17 bases between. The CDR3: CSAEKRLLSTDTQYF. The DNA for the CDR3 is TGCAGCGCTGAGAAGCGACTACTCAGCACAGATACGCAGTATTTT.

This chain uses TRBV6-1 with TRBJ2-7; D perhaps matches TRBD1 (6 bases). The CDR3 sequence is 13 residues long. V dropped 8 bases and J dropped 0 bases, with 11 bases sitting between them. Germline CDR1 MNHNS, CDR2 SASEGT. This CDR3 is CASGTPNSYEQYF. The CDR3 bases are TGTGCCAGCGGGACACCAAACTCCTACGAGCAGTACTTC.

This clonotype appeared a few times. The J gene is TRBJ2-1, the V gene TRBV7-9; TRBD2 matches at 9 bases. V lost 10 bases, J lost 13 bases, and 17 bases stayed unmatched. This CDR3 comprises 14 residues. The germline CDR1 and CDR2 sequences are SEHNR and FQNEAQ (reference sequence). The CDR3 DNA is TGTGCCACCTCAAAGGGCGGGAGGGCCGAAACCCAGTTCTTC. Translation gives CATSKGGRAETQFF.

This clonotype was seen more than once but under ten times. The chain is built from TRBV6-5 and TRBJ2-7; tentatively, D is TRBD1 (5 bases). This CDR3 comprises 12 residues. V dropped 7 bases and J dropped 2 bases, with 9 bases sitting between them. Germline CDR1 reads MNHEY; CDR2 reads SVGAGI. The CDR3 spells CASKTETYEQYF. The CDR3 nucleotides read TGTGCCAGCAAGACAGAAACCTACGAGCAGTACTTC.

This clonotype was seen at least ten times. V is TRBV30 and J is TRBJ1-5; 7 bases fit TRBD1. The CDR3 is 14 residues long. V was pared by 5 bases and J by 0 bases, with 4 bases of the junction left unmatched. Germline lookup yields CDR1 GTSNPN and CDR2 SVGIG (reference sequence). The chain's CDR3 is CAWGQAYSNQPQHF. The CDR3 nucleotides read TGTGCCTGGGGACAGGCCTATAGCAATCAGCCCCAGCATTTT.

The CDR3 region is CASSQAWNSPVEYF. CDR3 DNA sequence: TGTGCCAGCAGCCAAGCGTGGAACTCCCCCGTCGAATATTTT. The chain carries TRBV3-1 and TRBJ1-3; D is ambiguous. V lost 1 base and J lost 15, with 19 bases in between. The CDR3 covers 14 residues. Germline CDR1 and CDR2: LGHDT and YNNKEL (reference sequence).

This clonotype showed up many times. V is TRBV30 and J is TRBJ2-1; weak D call: TRBD2 (6 bases). The CDR3 has 13 residues. The germline CDR1 and CDR2 sequences are GTSNPN and SVGIG (reference sequence). V was cut by 3 bases and J by 7 bases, with 13 bases left in between. The CDR3 is CAWRLPGGNEQFF. CDR3 DNA sequence: TGTGCCTGGAGACTACCCGGGGGTAATGAGCAGTTCTTC.

The chain employs TRBV28 and TRBJ2-4; D gene uncertain. This CDR3 region has 12 residues. Germline CDR1 MDHEN, CDR2 SYDVKM. Deletions cut 8 bases from V and 3 bases from J, with 8 bases between. The CDR3 bases are TGTGCCAGCGCGGCTAGCAAAAACATTCAGTACTTC. Protein product: CASAASKNIQYF.

The genes are TRBV12-3 or TRBV12-4 and TRBJ2-4, with D possibly being TRBD2 (7 bases). This CDR3 contains 15 residues. Trimming took off 5 bases at V and 5 bases at J, with 16 bases between the two ends. The CDR3 here is CASSGTGTTQNIQYF. The CDR3 bases are TGTGCCAGCAGTGGTACAGGGACTACTCAAAACATTCAGTACTTC.

On this clonotype: A single base separates this from a much larger clone, so it may be a read error. In this CDR3 the conserved last residue, phenylalanine or tryptophan, is missing, so a read error is likely. This chain uses TRBV12-3 or TRBV12-4 with TRBJ2-7; 11 positions match TRBD1. The CDR3 length is 14 residues. V lost 6 bases to trimming and J lost 2 bases; unmatched junction nucleotides: 3. The CDR3, as DNA: TGTGCCAGCAGGGGGACAGGGGGAACCTACGAGCAGTACCTC. It yields the protein CASRGTGGTYEQYL.

The V and J genes are TRBV20-1 and TRBJ1-4, with 7 bases that match TRBD1. The CDR3 contains 15 residues. V was clipped by 7 bases and J by 0 bases; unmatched bases: 8. Germline lookup yields CDR1 DFQATT and CDR2 SNEGSKA (reference sequence). The chain's CDR3 is CSVLTGVSTNEKLFF. In DNA form, the CDR3 reads TGCAGTGTTTTAACAGGGGTCTCAACTAATGAAAAACTGTTTTTT.

This clonotype was seen at least ten times. The chain uses TRBV2 and TRBJ2-3; the D call may be TRBD1 or TRBD2 (5 bases each). Trimming cost V 6 bases and J 2 bases, with 9 bases left between them. The CDR3 is 13 amino acids. CDR1 and CDR2 (germline): SNHLY, FYNNEI. The CDR3 sequence is CASSGDHTDTQYF. CDR3 nucleotide sequence: TGTGCCAGCAGCGGGGACCACACAGATACGCAGTATTTT. Using reference TRBV2 and TRBJ2-3 for the parts outside the CDR3, the full variable domain is EPEVTQTPSHQVTQMGQEVILRCVPISNHLYFYWYRQILGQKVEFLVSFYNNEISEKSEIFDDQFSVERPDGSNFTLKIRSTKLEDSAMYFCASSGDHTDTQYFGPGTRLTVL.

The genes are TRBV25-1 and TRBJ1-2, with unresolved D. The V gene's germline CDR1 is MGHDK and CDR2 SYGVNS. V was cut by 7 bases and J by 8 bases, with 17 bases left in between. CDR3 size: 13 residues. CDR3: CASTNSDAAGYTF. The CDR3 bases are TGTGCCAGCACGAACTCAGACGCAGCAGGCTACACCTTC.

This chain uses TRBV5-1 with TRBJ2-7, with D maybe TRBD2 (5 bases). The CDR3 is made up of 15 amino acids. V lost 0 bases, J lost 0 bases, and 10 bases lay in between. Germline V gene lookup returns CDR1 SGHRS and CDR2 YFSETQ. The DNA for the CDR3 is TGCGCCAGCAGCTTGGGGAGGCGGAGCTCCTACGAGCAGTACTTC. Amino acid sequence: CASSLGRRSSYEQYF.

This clonotype was observed many times. The chain's CDR3 is CASSSYDATYEQYF. DNA of the CDR3: TGCGCCAGCAGCTCCTACGACGCGACCTACGAGCAGTACTTC. This chain joins TRBV5-1 and TRBJ2-7; D gene unclear. CDR1 and CDR2 (germline): SGHRS, YFSETQ. The CDR3 loop spans 14 amino acids. V gave up 3 bases and J gave up 2 bases, with 12 bases separating them. Supplemented by reference TRBV5-1 and TRBJ2-7, the full variable domain reads KAGVTQTPRYLIKTRGQQVTLSCSPISGHRSVSWYQQTPGQGLQFLFEYFSETQRNKGNFPGRFSGRQFSNSRSEMNVSTLELGDSALYLCASSSYDATYEQYFGPGTRLTVT.

This chain connects TRBV6-1 to TRBJ1-3; TRBD1 aligns across 8 bases. In germline, CDR1 is MNHNS, CDR2 SASEGT. After removal of 5 bases from V and 6 bases from J, the junction contained 6 bases not matched to a gene. The CDR3 is 14 amino acids. The CDR3 bases are TGTGCCAGCAGTCCACTGACAGGGGAAAACACCATATATTTT. Translation: CASSPLTGENTIYF.

The chain couples TRBV3-1 to TRBJ2-7; D remains unclear. Germline assignment: CDR1 LGHDT and CDR2 YNNKEL (reference sequence). The CDR3 has 14 amino acids. Trimming took 0 bases from V and 0 from J, leaving 6 bases between them. CDR3 loop: CASSQDRTSYEQYF. The CDR3 region has the DNA TGTGCCAGCAGCCAAGACCGGACCTCCTACGAGCAGTACTTC.

This clonotype was seen many times. This chain links TRBV5-8 with TRBJ2-1; 12 bases map to TRBD2. The length of the CDR3 is 15 residues. J lost 6 bases, V lost 6 bases, and 7 bases had no gene match. CDR1 SGHTS and CDR2 YDEGEE come from the germline V gene. The CDR3 region has the DNA TGTGCCAGCAAACGACTAGCGGGAGAGGGCAATGAGCAGTTCTTC. Encoded protein: CASKRLAGEGNEQFF.

The V gene is TRBV6-5, the J gene TRBJ2-7, with D possibly being TRBD1 (6 bases). The CDR3 totals 15 residues. V was cut by 0 bases and J by 2 bases, with 11 bases left in between. Germline V gene lookup returns CDR1 MNHEY and CDR2 SVGAGI. In DNA, the CDR3 is TGTGCCAGCAGTTACTCGTTCCAGGGGACCTACGAGCAGTACTTC. Its protein product is CASSYSFQGTYEQYF.

The chain uses TRBV9 and TRBJ2-7, with D perhaps matching TRBD1 (5 bases). The V gene lost 0 bases and the J gene lost 1 base, with 11 bases spanning the gap. This CDR3 region has 15 residues. Looked up from germline, CDR1 is SGDLS and CDR2 is YYNGEE. The CDR3 DNA sequence: TGTGCCAGCAGCGTAGGAACAGGAAAATCCTACGAGCAGTACTTC. It encodes CASSVGTGKSYEQYF.

CDR3: CASSEYLGDTEAFF. The CDR3 bases are TGTGCCAGCAGTGAATATCTGGGGGACACTGAAGCTTTCTTT. The rearrangement links TRBV25-1 to TRBJ1-1; a weak D match, TRBD1 (5 bases). The CDR3 contains 14 residues. Looked up from germline, CDR1 is MGHDK and CDR2 is SYGVNS. V was shortened by 0 bases and J by 3 bases, with 8 bases between the two germline ends.

The table lists this clonotype with many counts. The V and J genes are TRBV7-3 and TRBJ2-1, with D perhaps being TRBD1 or TRBD2 (5 bases each). The CDR3 runs 15 residues. Per germline, CDR1 SGHTA and CDR2 FQGTGA. V lost 0 bases and J 8 bases, leaving 14 bases between the germline ends. The CDR3 spells CASSLTGAGTDEQFF. CDR3 in DNA: TGTGCCAGCAGCTTAACCGGGGCAGGGACGGATGAGCAGTTCTTC.

This clonotype appeared many times. The gene calls are TRBV30 and TRBJ2-1, with 7 bases that match TRBD2. The CDR3 runs 14 residues. CDR1 is GTSNPN, CDR2 SVGIG, per germline (reference sequence). Germline trimming cut 4 bases from V and 5 bases from J; bases unmatched to any gene: 8. DNA for the CDR3: TGTGCCTGGAACGGCGGACTAGGGGACAATGAGCAGTTCTTC. Its translation: CAWNGGLGDNEQFF.

This clonotype was seen repeatedly, ten times or more. The V call is TRBV11-2, the J call TRBJ1-1; D ambiguous. Germline-derived CDR1 and CDR2 are SGHAT and FQNNGV. Trimming removed 2 bases at V and 0 bases at J, with 13 bases between. The CDR3 runs to 16 residues. The CDR3 loop is CASSLSGDYMNTEAFF. In DNA form, the CDR3 reads TGTGCCAGCAGCTTAAGCGGGGATTACATGAACACTGAAGCTTTCTTT.

This clonotype was picked up a small number of times. The V gene is TRBV5-4, the J gene TRBJ2-3; weak D call: TRBD1 (6 bases). Germline loops: CDR1 SGHNT, CDR2 YYREEE (reference sequence). Trimming left V 5 bases short and J 2 bases short, with 12 bases between. This CDR3 has 14 amino acids. DNA for the CDR3: TGTGCCAGCAGGTCTAACAGGGCCACAGATACGCAGTATTTT. It specifies CASRSNRATDTQYF.